This T cell receptor beta chain originates from a study of blood T cell repertoires in COVID-19. In the original analysis: Amplified reference gene primers provided the basis for estimating nucleated cell counts. TCRdb keeps only in-frame clones here, not all; method: immunoSEQ multiplex PCR. For V, J and clone size, that table is used; D and trimming come from the DNA. The table lists approximately 72,000 clones, over 85% of them singletons. The CDR3 sequence is 16 residues long. V shed 4 bases and J 6 bases; nucleotides not matched to a gene: 11. CDR1 MGHRA and CDR2 YSYEKL come from the germline V gene.

The genes are TRBV4-1 and TRBJ2-2; 7 bases fit TRBD1. Sequenced sample: peripheral blood. The receptor was isolated from a man aged 60 to 75 with acute or convalescent COVID-19. The CDR3 nucleotides read TGCGCCAGCAGCCTACAGGGGATCCTCGAGGCCGGGGAGCTGTTTTTT. Translating gives CASSLQGILEAGELFF.